These 11 T cell receptor beta chains share one sample of origin, sequenced in a study of T-cell memory formation after mild COVID-19. TCRdb recomputed calls from the 5' RACE reads with MiXCR, one row per CDR3 protein. Of over 14,000 distinct CDR3 sequences listed, around 20% are singletons. What was sequenced was PBMCs or a T cell subset sorted from them (not recorded which). The receptors come from an adult woman who had mild COVID-19 (a few samples of this study predate the infection). Cell type and time point are not known.

This clonotype was seen many times. The genes are TRBV5-1 and TRBJ2-5; 10 nucleotides align to TRBD2. V lost 2 bases and J lost 2; bases outside the gene matches: 12. The CDR3 covers 18 residues. Germline CDR1 SGHRS, CDR2 YFSETQ. As DNA, the CDR3 is TGCGCCAGCAGCTTTGACCCCGGACTAGCGGCTACACAAGAGACCCAGTACTTC. Protein: CASSFDPGLAATQETQYF.

V gene TRBV7-3 combines with J gene TRBJ2-3; D possibly uses TRBD1 or TRBD2 (6 bases each). The V end was cut by 5 bases, the J end by 0 bases, with 15 bases between. Germline CDR1 is SGHTA and CDR2 is FQGTGA. This CDR3 is 16 amino acids long. CDR3 sequence (DNA): TGTGCCAGCAGCCAAGAGGGGGGCTTGAGCACAGATACGCAGTATTTT. This sequence encodes CASSQEGGLSTDTQYF.

This clonotype showed up many times. V is TRBV20-1 and J is TRBJ2-5; TRBD1 matches 10 bases. The J segment lost 5 bases and the V segment lost 0 bases, leaving 3 bases of the junction unmatched. The germline CDR1 and CDR2 sequences are DFQATT and SNEGSKA (reference sequence). CDR3 length: 14 residues. CDR3 nucleotide sequence: TGCAGTGCTAGAGAGACAGGGGGCCTGGAGACCCAGTACTTC. Residues: CSARETGGLETQYF.

This clonotype was seen repeatedly, ten times or more. The chain uses TRBV25-1 and TRBJ2-5; possible D gene TRBD1, 5 bases. The germline V gene has CDR1 MGHDK and CDR2 SYGVNS. V was clipped by 3 bases and J by 3 bases, with 17 bases between them. The CDR3 contains 16 residues. CDR3 bases: TGTGCCAGCAGTGATGGACGAGGCTACAGGAAAGAGACCCAGTACTTC. Its translation: CASSDGRGYRKETQYF. The whole variable domain, filled in from reference TRBV25-1 and TRBJ2-5, reads EADIYQTPRYLVIGTGKKITLECSQTMGHDKMYWYQQDPGMELHLIHYSYGVNSTEKGDLSSESTVSRIRTEHFPLTLESARPSHTSQYLCASSDGRGYRKETQYFGPGTRLLVL.

This clonotype was recorded at least ten times. This rearrangement joins TRBV7-2 to TRBJ2-6; D remains ambiguous. V was pared by 1 base and J by 2 bases, with 12 bases between. Germline CDR1 reads SGHTA; CDR2 reads FQGNSA. The CDR3 covers 17 residues. CDR3 loop: CASSLVAQMPGANVLTF. CDR3 DNA: TGTGCCAGCAGCTTAGTTGCTCAGATGCCTGGGGCCAACGTCCTGACTTTC.

This clonotype was observed at least ten times. The J gene is TRBJ1-2, the V gene TRBV19; D is unclear. Germline V gene sequence: CDR1 LNHDA, CDR2 SQIVND (reference sequence). The CDR3 totals 11 residues. V gave up 3 bases and J gave up 8 bases, with 7 bases separating them. The CDR3 is CASSIGVGYTF. In nucleotides, the CDR3 is TGTGCCAGTAGTATTGGTGTAGGCTACACCTTC.

This clonotype has a count of ten or more. The genes are TRBV5-1 and TRBJ1-3; tentative D call: TRBD1 (5 bases). V was pared by 7 bases and J by 0 bases, with 14 bases between. Germline CDR1 reads SGHRS; CDR2 reads YFSETQ. The length of the CDR3 is 15 residues. CDR3 region: CASRTGTNSGNTIYF. As DNA, the CDR3 is TGCGCCAGCCGAACCGGGACCAACTCTGGAAACACCATATATTTT.

This clonotype was counted many times. The V gene is TRBV20-1, the J gene TRBJ1-3, with D maybe TRBD1 (5 bases). Germline CDR1 DFQATT, CDR2 SNEGSKA (reference sequence). V was cut by 5 bases and J by 0 bases, with 20 bases left in between. This CDR3 region has 17 residues. CDR3 sequence reads: CSAEYTPDIYSGNTIYF. CDR3 nucleotides: TGCAGTGCTGAGTATACGCCGGACATTTACTCTGGAAACACCATATATTTT.

This clonotype has ten or more counts. The chain joins TRBV6-2 or TRBV6-3 to TRBJ1-1, with D hard to call. Between the trimmed V and J ends, which lost 8 bases and 1 base, there was a span of 11 bases. Germline V lookup: CDR1 MNHEY, CDR2 SVGEGT. The CDR3 is 13 amino acids. The CDR3 bases are TGTGCCAGCGGTTTATCGGCGAACACTGAAGCTTTCTTT. Its translation is CASGLSANTEAFF.

V usage is TRBV29-1 and J usage is TRBJ2-7; no definite D call. There are 11 residues in the CDR3. The germline V and J ends were trimmed by 4 bases and 3 bases, with 7 bases remaining between them. CDR1 is SQVTM, CDR2 ANQGSEA, per germline. The CDR3 bases are TGCAGCGTTGCTCAGTACTACGAGCAGTACTTC. Translation: CSVAQYYEQYF.

This clonotype came up many times. The genes are TRBV5-1 and TRBJ2-7; maybe TRBD2 (5 bases). The V gene's germline CDR1 is SGHRS and CDR2 YFSETQ. The V end was cut by 4 bases, the J end by 5 bases, with 19 bases between. The CDR3 consists of 15 residues. CDR3 sequence: CASSPRPLEVDEQYF. CDR3 sequence (DNA): TGCGCCAGCAGCCCGCGCCCGCTGGAGGTAGACGAGCAGTACTTC.